These 9 T cell receptor beta chains came from one sample sequenced in a study of CD4 T cells in relation to SARS-CoV-2 and coronaviruses. Libraries were prepared by immunoSEQ multiplex PCR; TCRdb keeps only in-frame clonotypes and omits some of them. Altogether 25,000 to 30,000 clones are present, about 80% being singletons, with the ten largest covering around 25%. Their target antigens are unknown. The unexposed donors gave CD4+ T cells in about 2011-2018, prior to COVID-19. After ten to eleven days of culture, CD4+ T cells were isolated. Sequenced material: CD4+ T cells from PBMCs, cultured in vitro. Receptors were obtained from a human donor in good health.

The V gene is TRBV5-1, the J gene TRBJ1-2; TRBD1 aligns across 7 bases. Germline values: CDR1 SGHRS, CDR2 YFSETQ. The CDR3 length is 17 residues. Trimming cost V 4 bases and J 8 bases; bases outside gene matches: 20. The CDR3 bases are TGCGCCAGCAGCCTACCCGGAGTAGACAGGGTGCGAGGGGGCTACACCTTC. This codes for CASSLPGVDRVRGGYTF.

V usage is TRBV5-4 and J usage is TRBJ1-4; no definite D call. The length of the CDR3 is 13 residues. Trimming pared 6 bases from V and 5 bases from J, leaving 11 bases between. Germline V CDR1 and CDR2: SGHNT, YYREEE (reference sequence). CDR3 amino acids: CASKTPHNEKLFF. CDR3 nucleotides: TGTGCCAGCAAAACTCCCCACAATGAAAAACTGTTTTTT. The complete variable domain, with remaining parts taken from reference TRBV5-4 and TRBJ1-4, reads ETGVTQSPTHLIKTRGQQVTLRCSSQSGHNTVSWYQQALGQGPQFIFQYYREEENGRGNFPPRFSGLQFPNYSSELNVNALELDDSALYLCASKTPHNEKLFFGSGTQLSVL.

This clone showed up just once. The chain links TRBV9 to TRBJ2-7; TRBD1 might be the D (6 bases). Trimming cost V 0 bases and J 5 bases, with 12 bases left between them. Germline V gives CDR1 SGDLS, CDR2 YYNGEE. This CDR3 region has 14 residues. DNA of the CDR3: TGTGCCAGCAGCGTAGGAACAGGGTTAAACGAGCAGTACTTC. Translating gives CASSVGTGLNEQYF.

The chain carries TRBV11-2 and TRBJ1-1; TRBD1 is a possible D gene (6 bases). The CDR3 contains 13 residues. Looked up from germline, CDR1 is SGHAT and CDR2 is FQNNGV. The V end was cut by 5 bases, the J end by 7 bases, with 14 bases between. The CDR3 DNA follows: TGTGCCAGCAGCCCTCGAGAGGGGGATGAAGCTTTCTTT. It specifies CASSPREGDEAFF.

The chain links TRBV4-1 to TRBJ2-1; TRBD2 matches 12 bases. The CDR3 consists of 19 residues. The V segment lost 3 bases and the J segment 0 bases; nucleotides outside the gene matches: 9. Germline values: CDR1 MGHRA, CDR2 YSYEKL. This CDR3 reads CASSHQPSGRASSYNEQFF. CDR3 DNA sequence: TGCGCCAGCAGCCATCAGCCTAGCGGGAGGGCCAGCTCCTACAATGAGCAGTTCTTC.

This clone showed up just a few times. V gene TRBV7-9 combines with J gene TRBJ1-2, with no clear D. CDR3 length equals 16 residues. Germline V lookup: CDR1 SEHNR, CDR2 FQNEAQ (reference sequence). V dropped 5 bases and J dropped 2 bases, with 18 bases sitting between them. CDR3 region: CASSPARPGSNYGYTF. The CDR3 bases are TGTGCCAGCAGCCCAGCCCGGCCCGGGAGCAACTATGGCTACACCTTC.

The sample holds a few counts of this clone. This rearrangement joins TRBV5-1 to TRBJ2-7; a weak D match, TRBD1 (6 bases). CDR3 length equals 15 residues. Germline-derived CDR1 and CDR2 are SGHRS and YFSETQ. V lost 4 bases and J 0 bases, leaving 14 bases between the germline ends. The CDR3 coding sequence is TGCGCCAGCAGCGAACAGGGTTGGGGCTCCTACGAGCAGTACTTC. This encodes CASSEQGWGSYEQYF.

The chain links TRBV7-9 to TRBJ2-1; D gene ambiguous. V lost 6 bases and J 5 bases, leaving 5 bases between the germline ends. The CDR3 extends over 11 amino acids. CDR1 SEHNR and CDR2 FQNEAQ come from the germline V gene (reference sequence). This chain's CDR3 is CASSLDNEQFF. CDR3 sequence (DNA): TGTGCCAGCAGTCTCGACAATGAGCAGTTCTTC.

This clone occurred a few times. The genes are TRBV7-2 and TRBJ2-1; 11 positions agree with TRBD2. Germline V gene data show CDR1 as SGHTA and CDR2 as FQGNSA. J was trimmed by 4 bases and V by 4 bases; bases with no gene match: 3. CDR3 size: 15 residues. The DNA for the CDR3 is TGTGCCAGCAGCTCCGGGACTAGCGGTTACAATGAGCAGTTCTTC. This codes for CASSSGTSGYNEQFF.